This TCR beta chain came from a study of blood T cells in healthy people across ages. Germline CDR1 SGHTS, CDR2 YDEGEE. The length of the CDR3 is 14 residues. Trimming removed 0 bases at V and 2 bases at J, with 9 bases between. The second PCR ran 7 to 11 cycles with a sample-barcoded 5' primer and J-beta primers. Tags on each cDNA molecule came from a template-switch adaptor with 12 random nucleotides. Each CDR3 protein gets one entry after TCRdb re-called the 5' RACE reads with MiXCR. The sample comprises 800,000 or so distinct CDR3 sequences, roughly 25% of which are singletons, and under 4% rests with the top ten. These data were also reused for a study on T cells of mothers and their children. That paper adds: The yield was over 9 million TCR beta CDR3 reads from each mother and about 3.2 million from each child.

What was sequenced was blood. The TCR was taken from a boy aged 10-17 years in good health. V is TRBV5-8 and J is TRBJ2-7; D is ambiguous. This CDR3 is CASSLVLFTYEQYF. The CDR3 nucleotides read TGTGCCAGCAGCTTGGTACTGTTCACCTACGAGCAGTACTTC. Supplemented by reference TRBV5-8 and TRBJ2-7, the full variable domain reads EAGVTQSPTHLIKTRGQQATLRCSPISGHTSVYWYQQALGLGLQFLLWYDEGEERNRGNFPPRFSGRQFPNYSSELNVNALELEDSALYLCASSLVLFTYEQYFGPGTRLTVT.